This T cell receptor beta chain was sequenced during a study of blood T cell repertoires in COVID-19. TCRdb keeps only in-frame clones here, not all; method: immunoSEQ multiplex PCR. Here the sample spans 150,000 or so clones, roughly 80% being singletons. CDR1 and CDR2 from the germline V gene are SGHRS and YFSETQ. With 3 bases clipped from V and 7 bases from J, the junction kept 7 bases outside the gene matches. The CDR3 has 15 residues. The TCR originated in a man in his forties or fifties who had recovered from COVID-19. The chain joins TRBV5-1 to TRBJ2-2; TRBD2 aligns across 9 bases. The specimen sequenced was PBMCs or T cells enriched from blood (not recorded which). This CDR3 is CASSSASGTIGELFF. CDR3 DNA: TGCGCCAGCAGCTCCGCTAGCGGGACTATCGGGGAGCTGTTTTTT.